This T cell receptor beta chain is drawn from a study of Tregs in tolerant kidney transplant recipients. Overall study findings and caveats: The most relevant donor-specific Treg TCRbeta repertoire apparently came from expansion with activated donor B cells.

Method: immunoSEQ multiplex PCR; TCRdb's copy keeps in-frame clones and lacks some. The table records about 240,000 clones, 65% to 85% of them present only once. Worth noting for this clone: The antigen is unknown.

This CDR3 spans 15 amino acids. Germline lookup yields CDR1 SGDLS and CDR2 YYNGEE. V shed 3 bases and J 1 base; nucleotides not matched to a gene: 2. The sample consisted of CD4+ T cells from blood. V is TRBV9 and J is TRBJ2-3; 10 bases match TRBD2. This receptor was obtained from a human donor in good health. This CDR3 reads CASSASGSGTDTQYF. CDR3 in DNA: TGTGCCAGCAGCGCTAGCGGGAGTGGCACAGATACGCAGTATTTT.